This TCR beta chain came from a study of T cell repertoires and HLA-DP antigens. Study-level background: Alloantigens: one with one groove difference and one with under 11 differences versus self. Whole-study findings and limits: Naive and memory CD4+ cells were analysed together, not apart. Previously undetected clones averaged around 40% and 50% against the two alleles respectively.

TCRdb's table, derived via immunoSEQ multiplex PCR, lists solely in-frame clones and lacks some. The data hold approximately 100,000 clones, with 86% observed a single time. A word on this clone: No antigen is known for it.

Losses at the gene ends were 10 bases for V and 2 bases for J; bases not matched to a gene: 13. Germline assignment: CDR1 SGHTS and CDR2 YDEGEE. The CDR3 totals 15 residues. The specimen was CD4+ T cells from PBMCs. The rearrangement links TRBV5-8 to TRBJ2-7; TRBD1 aligns across 9 bases. This receptor was identified in a man between 45 and 60 years old in good health and CMV-seronegative. CDR3 sequence (DNA): TGTGCCTATAACGAAGGGGACAGGGAGACCTACGAGCAGTACTTC. This translates into CAYNEGDRETYEQYF.